Following are 7 T cell receptor beta chains from one sample sequenced in a study of blood T cell repertoires in COVID-19. Here immunoSEQ multiplex PCR was the method, and the copy in TCRdb shows in-frame clones only, minus some. This table has some 260,000 clones, about 85% appearing once. The specimen was peripheral blood. Receptors originate from a man between 18 and 35 years old with active or convalescent COVID-19.

J is TRBJ1-3 and V is TRBV19, with 7 bases identical to TRBD1. Trimming took 3 bases from V and 3 from J; bases not matched to a gene: 11. The CDR3 contains 17 residues. The germline V gene encodes CDR1 LNHDA and CDR2 SQIVND (reference sequence). CDR3 protein: CASSIDRDLTYGNTIYF. The CDR3 DNA reads as TGTGCCAGTAGTATCGACAGGGATCTGACTTATGGAAACACCATATATTTT.

The gene calls are TRBV11-2 and TRBJ1-4, with unresolved D. V was trimmed by 2 bases and J by 8 bases, leaving 9 bases between them. The germline V gene encodes CDR1 SGHAT and CDR2 FQNNGV. This CDR3 is 13 amino acids long. Here the CDR3 DNA reads TGTGCCAGCAGCTTAAACGGTCGGGAAAAACTGTTTTTT. Its translation: CASSLNGREKLFF.

V is TRBV11-3 and J is TRBJ2-2; a possible D gene is TRBD1 (5 bases). The germline V gene encodes CDR1 SGHNT and CDR2 YENEEA. There are 13 residues in the CDR3. V lost 5 bases to trimming and J lost 6 bases, with 10 bases between them. The CDR3 region is CASSLQVSGELFF. CDR3 coding DNA: TGTGCCAGCAGCCTACAGGTGTCCGGGGAGCTGTTTTTT.

The V call is TRBV11-3, the J call TRBJ2-7; 9 nucleotides align to TRBD1. The V gene's germline CDR1 is SGHNT and CDR2 YENEEA. The CDR3 contains 15 residues. V gave up 5 bases and J gave up 7 bases; unmatched junction bases: 12. This CDR3 is CASSPSPGQGEEQYF. CDR3 nucleotides: TGTGCCAGCAGCCCCTCCCCGGGACAGGGCGAAGAGCAGTACTTC.

This clone showed up just once. The rearrangement uses TRBV10-3 and TRBJ1-2; no definite D call. Germline values: CDR1 ENHRY, CDR2 SYGVKD. The CDR3 runs 14 residues. Trimming removed 7 bases from V and 8 bases from J, with 20 bases in between. The DNA of the CDR3 is TGTGCCATCACCGCGACGGACGGGCGGGTCGGCTACACCTTC. Its translation is CAITATDGRVGYTF.

The rearrangement uses TRBV3-1 (or the pseudogene TRBV3-2) and TRBJ2-2; D gene uncertain. The CDR3 consists of 15 residues. The germline V gene encodes CDR1 LGHDT and CDR2 YNNKEL (reference sequence). Trimming removed 4 bases at V and 3 bases at J, with 12 bases between. In DNA, the CDR3 is TGTGCCAGCAGCCCGATTGGCGGCTACACCGGGGAGCTGTTTTTT. It translates to CASSPIGGYTGELFF.

The genes are TRBV5-1 and TRBJ2-3, with 8 bases that match TRBD2. The V gene end was trimmed by 1 base and the J gene end by 3 bases; junction bases not matched to a gene: 7. Germline-derived CDR1 and CDR2 are SGHRS and YFSETQ. The CDR3 has 16 amino acids. As DNA, the CDR3 is TGCGCCAGCAGCTTGATAACGGGGGGGACAACAGATACGCAGTATTTT. Encoded protein: CASSLITGGTTDTQYF.